These 17 T cell receptor beta chains were sequenced from one sample in a study of neurological immune-mediated disorders (dated by TCRdb to about 2019). Library generation was performed with 5' RACE. For sequencing, an Illumina HiSeq 2500 was employed. TCRdb's own reprocessing of the public reads used fastp at Q25 and MiXCR and kept productive beta chains. One record per CDR3 amino acid sequence lists the most common genes and DNA. The sample records about 58,000 distinct CDR3 sequences, about 3.5% of which are singletons. The ten largest clones add up to roughly 1.7% of the sample. Sequenced: PBMCs. All receptors come from a young man with multiple sclerosis.

Details on this clonotype: One end of the junction is discordant with germline, which a read error may explain. This chain joins TRBV5-1 and TRBJ2-7; D not certain. The CDR3 length is 14 residues. Germline V gene data show CDR1 as SGHRS and CDR2 as YFSETQ. The CDR3 DNA is TGCGCCAGCGGCTTGGTTGTCAGCCCTTACGAGCAGTACTTC. Translating it yields CASGLVVSPYEQYF.

This clonotype was counted many times. This chain connects TRBV5-1 to TRBJ1-1; D might be TRBD1 (6 bases). The V and J ends lost 4 bases and 13 bases respectively, with 20 bases between them. The CDR3 runs to 13 residues. Germline-derived CDR1 and CDR2 are SGHRS and YFSETQ. Here the CDR3 reads CASSPVLSGALFF. As DNA, the CDR3 is TGCGCCAGCAGCCCGGTGTTATCGGGGGCCCTTTTCTTT.

The table lists this clonotype with many counts. The DNA of the CDR3 is TGTGCCAGCAGCGGCTCCTACGAGCAGTACTTC. This encodes CASSGSYEQYF. The chain combines TRBV5-5 with TRBJ2-7; D unclear. Looked up from germline, CDR1 is SGHKS and CDR2 is YYEKEE (reference sequence). CDR3 length: 11 amino acids. The germline V and J ends were trimmed by 4 bases and 0 bases, with 2 bases remaining between them. Full variable domain (outside the CDR3, taken from reference TRBV5-5 and TRBJ2-7): DAGVTQSPTHLIKTRGQQVTLRCSPISGHKSVSWYQQVLGQGPQFIFQYYEKEERGRGNFPDRFSARQFPNYSSELNVNALLLGDSALYLCASSGSYEQYFGPGTRLTVT.

This clonotype was detected only a few times. A junction end diverges from the germline sequence, so it may reflect a read error. This chain connects TRBV7-8 to TRBJ1-5; TRBD1 aligns across 8 bases. The V gene's germline CDR1 is SGHVS and CDR2 FQNEAQ. This CDR3 spans 15 amino acids. In DNA form, the CDR3 reads TGTGCCAGCCAACTGGGGACAGGAGGAAATCAGCCCCAGAATTTT. Translating it yields CASQLGTGGNQPQNF.

At least ten counts were recorded for this clonotype. The chain uses TRBV18 and TRBJ1-1, with D possibly matching TRBD1 (5 bases). Trimming removed 4 bases at V and 6 bases at J, with 15 bases between. Looked up from germline, CDR1 is KGHSH and CDR2 is LQKENI. The length of the CDR3 is 14 residues. The CDR3 region is CASSRGTQEAEAFF. In DNA form, the CDR3 reads TGTGCCAGCTCACGGGGGACCCAGGAGGCTGAAGCTTTCTTT.

This clonotype occurred many times. V and J are TRBV7-9 and TRBJ2-6; perhaps TRBD1 as D (6 bases). The CDR3 spans 15 residues. In germline, CDR1 is SEHNR, CDR2 FQNEAQ (reference sequence). V lost 4 bases and J lost 2, with 9 bases in between. The CDR3 nucleotides read TGTGCCAGCAGCTCCCACAGGGCTGGGGCCAACGTCCTGACTTTC. It is translated as CASSSHRAGANVLTF.

There are many counts of this clonotype. The chain couples TRBV7-8 to TRBJ2-7; 7 nucleotides align to TRBD1. V was pared by 5 bases and J by 0 bases, with 4 bases of the junction left unmatched. The CDR3 loop spans 14 amino acids. The germline V gene encodes CDR1 SGHVS and CDR2 FQNEAQ. The CDR3 spells CASSDSGGSYEQYF. Written as DNA, the CDR3 is TGTGCCAGCAGCGATTCAGGGGGCTCCTACGAGCAGTACTTC.

This clonotype occurred many times. This rearrangement joins TRBV6-1 to TRBJ1-2, with TRBD1 matching 7 bases. The V gene's germline CDR1 is MNHNS and CDR2 SASEGT. The J segment lost 6 bases and the V segment lost 6 bases, leaving 13 bases of the junction unmatched. The CDR3 loop spans 15 amino acids. As DNA, the CDR3 is TGTGCCAGCAGAGGCCCCCACAGGGGCGGAGATGGCTACACCTTC. This gives the protein CASRGPHRGGDGYTF.

This clonotype showed up many times. This chain links TRBV11-2 with TRBJ2-7; D is ambiguous. V lost 4 bases and J 2 bases, leaving 9 bases between the germline ends. This CDR3 has 13 amino acids. Germline CDR1 reads SGHAT; CDR2 reads FQNNGV. Written as DNA, the CDR3 is TGTGCCAGCAGCTGGCCGGGCCCCTACGAGCAGTACTTC. Encoded protein: CASSWPGPYEQYF. Based on the CDR3 plus reference TRBV11-2 and TRBJ2-7, the full variable domain is EAGVAQSPRYKIIEKRQSVAFWCNPISGHATLYWYQQILGQGPKLLIQFQNNGVVDDSQLPKDRFSAERLKGVDSTLKIQPAKLEDSAVYLCASSWPGPYEQYFGPGTRLTVT.

This clonotype was detected ten times or more. The chain links TRBV27 to TRBJ1-2; 10 bases are shared with TRBD1. There are 15 residues in the CDR3. Germline CDR1 MNHEY, CDR2 SMNVEV (reference sequence). V lost 5 bases, J lost 8 bases, and 11 bases stayed unmatched. The CDR3 nucleotides are TGTGCCAGCAGTCGGGACAGGGGCACCTCCTGGGGCTACACCTTC. Translated: CASSRDRGTSWGYTF.

This clonotype was seen repeatedly, ten times or more. The genes are TRBV5-1 and TRBJ2-1; the D call may be TRBD1 or TRBD2 (5 bases each). CDR1 and CDR2 (germline): SGHRS, YFSETQ. This CDR3 has 18 residues. Between the trimmed V and J ends, which lost 2 bases and 2 bases, there was a span of 20 bases. For the CDR3, the DNA is TGCGCCAGCAGCTTCCCCCGGGAAGGGGCTCTCCCCTACAATGAGCAGTTCTTC. Residues: CASSFPREGALPYNEQFF.

The table lists this clonotype with many counts. This sequence joins TRBV5-1 and TRBJ2-3, with 8 bases lining up with TRBD2. The CDR3 consists of 15 residues. The germline V gene encodes CDR1 SGHRS and CDR2 YFSETQ. V shed 4 bases, J shed 2 bases, and the junction held 6 bases outside the gene matches. The CDR3 loop is CASSPGGADTDTQYF. The CDR3 bases are TGCGCCAGCAGCCCCGGGGGGGCCGACACAGATACGCAGTATTTT.

This clonotype was picked up many times. This chain connects TRBV20-1 to TRBJ1-1; D gene uncertain. Germline V gene sequence: CDR1 DFQATT, CDR2 SNEGSKA (reference sequence). The CDR3 covers 15 residues. The V gene lost 1 base and the J gene lost 3 bases, with 15 bases spanning the gap. The CDR3 sequence: CSARALPRADTEAFF. DNA for the CDR3: TGCAGTGCTAGAGCCCTACCCCGGGCGGACACTGAAGCTTTCTTT.

This clonotype has at least ten counts. The rearrangement links TRBV2 to TRBJ1-4; 9 bases are a match to TRBD1. CDR1 and CDR2 (germline): SNHLY, FYNNEI. CDR3 size: 14 residues. V was pared by 4 bases and J by 8 bases, with 5 bases of the junction left unmatched. CDR3 coding DNA: TGTGCCAGCAGTGTGGGGACAGGGAAAGAAAAACTGTTTTTT. Translating it yields CASSVGTGKEKLFF.

This clonotype was seen at least ten times. V is TRBV5-1 and J is TRBJ2-7, with 8 positions matching TRBD1. Trimming cost V 0 bases and J 7 bases; bases outside gene matches: 9. This CDR3 is built from 15 residues. Germline CDR1 and CDR2: SGHRS and YFSETQ. The DNA for the CDR3 is TGCGCCAGCAGCTTGGGGACAGGGCCAATGAGGGAGCAGTACTTC. Translated, it gives CASSLGTGPMREQYF.

The sample holds many counts of this clonotype. The gene calls are TRBV7-2 and TRBJ1-4; D perhaps matches TRBD1 (6 bases). The CDR3 consists of 15 residues. Between the trimmed V and J ends, which lost 3 bases and 7 bases, there was a span of 15 bases. CDR1 is SGHTA, CDR2 FQGNSA, per germline. The CDR3 is CASSLRAMGAEKLFF. CDR3 nucleotides: TGTGCCAGCAGCTTGAGGGCAATGGGGGCTGAAAAACTGTTTTTT.

This clonotype was recorded at least ten times. V is TRBV29-1 and J is TRBJ2-3; TRBD2 matches at 14 bases. With 4 bases clipped from V and 0 bases from J, the junction kept 6 bases outside the gene matches. CDR3 length equals 17 residues. Germline-derived CDR1 and CDR2 are SQVTM and ANQGSEA. CDR3 amino acids: CSVVLGLAGASTDTQYF. The CDR3 region has the DNA TGCAGCGTTGTACTGGGACTAGCGGGAGCTAGCACAGATACGCAGTATTTT.